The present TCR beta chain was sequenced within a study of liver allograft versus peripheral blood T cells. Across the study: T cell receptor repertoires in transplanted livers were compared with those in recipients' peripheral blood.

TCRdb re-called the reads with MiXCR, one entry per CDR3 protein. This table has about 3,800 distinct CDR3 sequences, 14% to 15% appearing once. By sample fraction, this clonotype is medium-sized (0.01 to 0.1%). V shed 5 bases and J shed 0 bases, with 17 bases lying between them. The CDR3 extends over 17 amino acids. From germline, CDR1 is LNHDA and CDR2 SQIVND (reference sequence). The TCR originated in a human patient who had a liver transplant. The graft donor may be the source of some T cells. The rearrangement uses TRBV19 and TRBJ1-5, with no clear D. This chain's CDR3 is CASSPMDGLTSNQPQHF. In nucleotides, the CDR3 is TGTGCCAGTAGTCCGATGGATGGACTGACTAGCAATCAGCCCCAGCATTTT.